This TCR beta chain appears in the sequencing data of a study of cytomegalovirus exposure and HLA in healthy donors. PCR primers comprised 60 Vbeta and 13 Jbeta primers. Clones were read by immunoSEQ multiplex PCR, and TCRdb kept only the in-frame ones, dropping some. The sample shows just under 70,000 clones, 81% of them seen only once. Regarding the study as a whole: Presence/absence analyses supposed approximately even sequencing depth among donors. The likely explanation for a cluster of highly shared sequence variants was sequencing artifact. Specific recognition of CMV antigens was confirmed in vitro for a few chains (all CMV-associated).

This clone was recorded a few times. Its target is unknown. The V end was cut by 2 bases, the J end by 0 bases, with 3 bases between. CDR3 size: 13 residues. The germline V gene encodes CDR1 SGHDT and CDR2 YYEEEE. This sequence joins TRBV5-6 and TRBJ1-3; no firm D call. This TCR came from a human donor in good health. Sequenced: PBMCs. CDR3 nucleotide sequence: TGTGCCAGCAGCTTTATCTCTGGAAACACCATATATTTT. Amino acid sequence: CASSFISGNTIYF.